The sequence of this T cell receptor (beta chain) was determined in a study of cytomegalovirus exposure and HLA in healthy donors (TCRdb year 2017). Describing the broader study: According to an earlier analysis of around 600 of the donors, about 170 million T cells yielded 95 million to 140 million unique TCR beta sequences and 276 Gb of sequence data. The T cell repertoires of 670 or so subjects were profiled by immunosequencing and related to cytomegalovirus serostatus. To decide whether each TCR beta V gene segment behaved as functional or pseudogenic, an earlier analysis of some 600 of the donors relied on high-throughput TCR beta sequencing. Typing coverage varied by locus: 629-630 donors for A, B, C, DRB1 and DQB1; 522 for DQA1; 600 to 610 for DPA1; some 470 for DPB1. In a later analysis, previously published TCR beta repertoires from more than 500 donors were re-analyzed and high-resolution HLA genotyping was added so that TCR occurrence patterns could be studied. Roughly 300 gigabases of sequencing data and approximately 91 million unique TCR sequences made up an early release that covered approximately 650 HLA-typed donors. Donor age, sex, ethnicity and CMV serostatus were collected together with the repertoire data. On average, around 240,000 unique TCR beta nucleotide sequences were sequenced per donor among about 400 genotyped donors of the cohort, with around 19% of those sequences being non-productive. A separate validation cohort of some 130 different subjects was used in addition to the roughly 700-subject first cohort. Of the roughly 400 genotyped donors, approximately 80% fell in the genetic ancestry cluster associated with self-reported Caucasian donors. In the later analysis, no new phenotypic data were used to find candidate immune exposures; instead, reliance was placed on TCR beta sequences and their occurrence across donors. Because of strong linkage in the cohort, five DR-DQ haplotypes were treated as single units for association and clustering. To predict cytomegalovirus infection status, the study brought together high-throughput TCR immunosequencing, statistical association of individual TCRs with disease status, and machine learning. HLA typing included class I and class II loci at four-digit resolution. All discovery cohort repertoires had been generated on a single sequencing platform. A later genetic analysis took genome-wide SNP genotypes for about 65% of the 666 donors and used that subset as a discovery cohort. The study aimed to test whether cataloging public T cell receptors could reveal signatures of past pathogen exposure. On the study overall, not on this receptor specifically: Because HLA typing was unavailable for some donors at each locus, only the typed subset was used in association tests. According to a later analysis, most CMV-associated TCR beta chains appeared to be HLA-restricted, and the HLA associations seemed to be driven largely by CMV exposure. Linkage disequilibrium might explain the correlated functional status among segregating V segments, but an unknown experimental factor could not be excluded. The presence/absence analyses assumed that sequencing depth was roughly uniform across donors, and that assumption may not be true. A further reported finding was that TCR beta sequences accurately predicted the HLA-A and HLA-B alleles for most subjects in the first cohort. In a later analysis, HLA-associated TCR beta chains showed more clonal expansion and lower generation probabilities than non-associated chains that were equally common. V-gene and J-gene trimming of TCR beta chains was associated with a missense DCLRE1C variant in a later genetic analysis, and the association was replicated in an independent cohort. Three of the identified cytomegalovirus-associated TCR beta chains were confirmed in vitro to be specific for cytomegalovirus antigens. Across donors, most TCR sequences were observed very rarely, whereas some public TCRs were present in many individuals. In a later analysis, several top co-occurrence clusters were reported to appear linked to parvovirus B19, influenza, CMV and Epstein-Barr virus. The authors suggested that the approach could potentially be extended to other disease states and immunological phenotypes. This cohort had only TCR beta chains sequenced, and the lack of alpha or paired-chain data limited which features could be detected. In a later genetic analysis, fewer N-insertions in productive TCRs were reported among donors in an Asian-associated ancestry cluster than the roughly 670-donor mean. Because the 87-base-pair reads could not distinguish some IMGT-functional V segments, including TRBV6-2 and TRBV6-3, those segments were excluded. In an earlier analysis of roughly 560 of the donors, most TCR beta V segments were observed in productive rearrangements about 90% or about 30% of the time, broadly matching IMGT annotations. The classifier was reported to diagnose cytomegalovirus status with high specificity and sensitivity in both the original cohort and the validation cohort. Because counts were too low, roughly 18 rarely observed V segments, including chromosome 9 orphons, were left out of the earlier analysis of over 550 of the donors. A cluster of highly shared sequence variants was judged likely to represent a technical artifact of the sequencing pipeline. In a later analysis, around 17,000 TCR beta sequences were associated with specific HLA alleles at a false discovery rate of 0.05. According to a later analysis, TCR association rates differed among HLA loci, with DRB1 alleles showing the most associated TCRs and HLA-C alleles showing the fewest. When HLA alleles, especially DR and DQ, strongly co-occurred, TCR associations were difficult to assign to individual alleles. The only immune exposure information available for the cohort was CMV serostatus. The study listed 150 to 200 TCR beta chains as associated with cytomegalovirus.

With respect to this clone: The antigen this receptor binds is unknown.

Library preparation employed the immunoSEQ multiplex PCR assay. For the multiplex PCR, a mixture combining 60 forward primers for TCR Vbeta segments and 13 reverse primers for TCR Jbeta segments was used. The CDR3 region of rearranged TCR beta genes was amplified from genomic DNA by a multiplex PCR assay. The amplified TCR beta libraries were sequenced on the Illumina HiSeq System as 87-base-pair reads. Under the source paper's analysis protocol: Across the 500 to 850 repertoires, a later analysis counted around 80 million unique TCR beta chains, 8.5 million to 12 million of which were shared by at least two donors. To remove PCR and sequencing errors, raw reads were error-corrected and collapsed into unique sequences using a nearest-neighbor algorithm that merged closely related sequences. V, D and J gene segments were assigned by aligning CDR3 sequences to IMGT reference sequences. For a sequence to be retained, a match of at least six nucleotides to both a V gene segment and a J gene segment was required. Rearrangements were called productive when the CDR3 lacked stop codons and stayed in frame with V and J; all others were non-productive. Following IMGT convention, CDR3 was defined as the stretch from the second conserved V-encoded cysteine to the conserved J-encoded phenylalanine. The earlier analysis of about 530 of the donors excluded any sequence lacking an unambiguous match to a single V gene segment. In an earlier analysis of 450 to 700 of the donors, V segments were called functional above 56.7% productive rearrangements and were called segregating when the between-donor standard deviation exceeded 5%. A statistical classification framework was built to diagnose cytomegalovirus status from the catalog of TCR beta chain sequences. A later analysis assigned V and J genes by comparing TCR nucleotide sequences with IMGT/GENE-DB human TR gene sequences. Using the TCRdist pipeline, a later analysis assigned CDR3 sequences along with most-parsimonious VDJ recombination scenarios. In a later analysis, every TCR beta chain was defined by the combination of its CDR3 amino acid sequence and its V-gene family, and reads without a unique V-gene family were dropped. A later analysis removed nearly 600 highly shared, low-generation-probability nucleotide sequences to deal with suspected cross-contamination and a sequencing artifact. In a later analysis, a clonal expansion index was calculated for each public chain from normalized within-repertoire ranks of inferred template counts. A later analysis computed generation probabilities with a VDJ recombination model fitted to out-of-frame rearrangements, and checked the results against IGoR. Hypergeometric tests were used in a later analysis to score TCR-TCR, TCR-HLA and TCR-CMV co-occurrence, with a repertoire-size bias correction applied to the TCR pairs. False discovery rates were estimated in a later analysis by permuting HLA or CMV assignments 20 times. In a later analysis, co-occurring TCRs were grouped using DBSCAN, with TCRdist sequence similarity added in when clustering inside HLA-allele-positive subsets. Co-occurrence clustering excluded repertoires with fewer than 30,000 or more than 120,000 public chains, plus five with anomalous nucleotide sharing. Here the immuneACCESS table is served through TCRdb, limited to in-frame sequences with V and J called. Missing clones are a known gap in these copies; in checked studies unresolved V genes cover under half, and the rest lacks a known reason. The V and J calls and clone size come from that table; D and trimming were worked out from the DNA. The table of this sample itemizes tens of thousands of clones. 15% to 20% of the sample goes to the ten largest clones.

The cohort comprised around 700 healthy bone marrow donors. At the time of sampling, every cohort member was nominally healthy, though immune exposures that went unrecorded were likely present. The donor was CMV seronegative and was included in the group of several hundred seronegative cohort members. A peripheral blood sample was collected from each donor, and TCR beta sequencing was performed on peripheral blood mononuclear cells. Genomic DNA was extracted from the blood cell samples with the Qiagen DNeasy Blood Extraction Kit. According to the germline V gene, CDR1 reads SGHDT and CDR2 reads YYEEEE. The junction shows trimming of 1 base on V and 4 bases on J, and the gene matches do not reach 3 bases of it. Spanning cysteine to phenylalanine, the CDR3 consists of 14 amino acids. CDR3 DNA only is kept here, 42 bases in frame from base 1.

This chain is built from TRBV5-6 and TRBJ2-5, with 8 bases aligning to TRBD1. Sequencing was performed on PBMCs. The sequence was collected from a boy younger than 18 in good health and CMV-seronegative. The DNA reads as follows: TGTGCCAGCAGCTTGATAGGGACAGGAGAGACCCAGTACTTC. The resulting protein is CASSLIGTGETQYF.